This T cell receptor (beta chain) was recorded in a study of blood T cells in healthy people across ages (dated by TCRdb to between 2014 and 2016). With regard to the full study: Template switching captured roughly one uniquely barcoded TCR beta cDNA molecule per two T cells in model experiments. The study measured age-related changes in TCR beta repertoire diversity using deep sequencing normalized with unique cDNA molecular identifiers. Donors were grouped into four age groups: young (average roughly 17 years), middle-aged (around 39), aged (around 66) and long-lived (approximately 81). To avoid experimental bias, donors of different ages were randomly spread across the sequencing lanes. Two additional independent replicas of 1 million unique cDNA reads from the same blood draw were analyzed for two donors (one aged 18 to 29 and one aged 80 or older).

As concerns this clonotype: The antigen it recognizes is unknown. Base qualities were left out, and no much larger clone turns up one base away.

Libraries came from 5' RACE. The instrument given in TCRdb is Illumina HiSeq 2500. A second PCR of roughly 6 to 11 cycles was run with a J-beta primer mix and a sample-barcoded 5' primer. A unique molecular identifier was introduced onto each TCR beta cDNA molecule by a template-switch 5' adaptor carrying 12 random nucleotides. Each sample yielded at least 3 million CDR3-containing paired-end reads. First-strand cDNA was synthesized from all RNA with the Mint cDNA synthesis kit, primed by a TRBC-specific oligonucleotide. Following uracil-DNA glycosylase treatment, all cDNA underwent a first 18-cycle PCR with the universal primers M1SS and BC2_uni_R. As for how the authors treated the data: Normalization of each sample was performed by random selection of 1 million high-quality reads, each carrying a distinct molecular identifier. Instead of being binned into consensus sequences, reads that shared molecular identifiers were thrown out. MiTCR, set to a Q25 quality threshold and the strictest error-elimination algorithm, was used for CDR3 identification, clonotype clustering and error correction. Lower-bound total TCR beta diversity was estimated with a nonparametric unseen species model using Euler transformation. TCRdb's own reprocessing of the public reads used fastp at Q25 and MiXCR and kept productive beta chains. Every distinct CDR3 protein forms one entry, paired with its most common genes and DNA. TCRdb's processing, not the authors', yielded these V and J calls. Here the sample has 1.4 million or so distinct CDR3 sequences; 42% occur a single time. In total, the top ten clones hold 4% of the sample.

The CDR3 has 13 amino acids, counting the end cysteine and phenylalanine. Only CDR3 DNA is held: 39 bases, read in frame from base 1. The germline V gene (reference sequence) specifies DFQATT as CDR1 and SNEGSKA as CDR2. V was cut back by 5 bases and J by 7 bases, leaving a gap of 14 bases between them. The investigation overall reported the following: Observed TCR beta diversity per million T cells fell roughly linearly with age, and a significant reduction was already apparent by age around 36. Because profiling used bulk unsorted PBMCs, naive and antigen-experienced compartments could not be compared conclusively. Observed TCR beta diversity correlated strongly with the percentage of naive T cells measured by flow cytometry. Compared with the aged group, the long-lived group had more naive CD4+ T cells, fewer expanded clones and increased TCR diversity, a pattern suggesting age selection. Because the CMV infection status of the donors was unknown, age-related changes in expanded clonotypes may potentially have been confounded. Total diversity estimates from one million sequenced T cells were considered lower bounds and underestimates.

The donors were 40 or so Caucasian individuals from Russia, aged roughly 6 to 90 years, who were systemically healthy. Each donor gave roughly 9.5 milliliters of peripheral blood, collected into EDTA-treated Vacutainer tubes. Ficoll-Paque density-gradient centrifugation was used to isolate PBMCs, with at least 6.5 million per sample. Total RNA was extracted from PBMCs with Trizol reagent, with at least 6 micrograms obtained per sample. For every donor, an aliquot of PBMCs went through flow cytometry to measure the percentages of naive CD45RAhigh/CD27high T cells. The TCR originated in a young woman in good health. Material: blood. The rearranged segments are TRBV20-1 and TRBJ2-2, and TRBD1 may be the D gene, going by 5 matching bases. The CDR3 protein is CSARTDTYGELFF. The nucleotide sequence reads TGCAGTGCTCGGACGGACACCTACGGGGAGCTGTTTTTT.